This record covers a single T cell receptor beta chain. Its antigen is as yet unknown. These data come from a study of T-cell memory formation after mild COVID-19. Study overall: The two donors had largely donor-specific TCR clusters. Overall study findings and caveats: Day 15 to 85 contracting clones showed balanced CD4/CD8; later expanders leaned CD4+. Contracting CD4+ clones lay largely in CM and EM, with CD8+ ones residing in EMRA.

This CDR3 is built from 19 residues. Per the germline V gene, CDR1 is LGHDT and CDR2 is YNNKEL (reference sequence). V lost 1 base, J lost 4 bases, and 11 bases stayed unmatched. From 5'RACE with constant-segment primers came TCR alpha and TCR beta cDNA libraries that carried sample barcodes and UMIs. One entry per CDR3 protein, called by TCRdb with MiXCR from the 5' RACE reads. The sample contains approximately 490,000 distinct CDR3 sequences, approximately 20% of which appear only once. The sequence derives from an adult woman who had mild COVID-19 (a few samples of this study predate the infection). Cell type and time point are not known. This sequence joins TRBV3-1 and TRBJ2-5; 14 positions agree with TRBD2. The sample consisted of PBMCs or a T cell subset sorted from them (not recorded which). The DNA for the CDR3 is TGTGCCAGCAGCCAAGGCGGGACTAGCGGGAGTTGGGGGAGAGAGACCCAGTACTTC. This gives the protein CASSQGGTSGSWGRETQYF.